Below, 9 T cell receptor beta chains from the same sample are listed, as sequenced in a study of CD8 T cells in ankylosing spondylitis. In TCRdb, the 5' RACE reads were re-called with MiXCR into one record per CDR3 protein. The table lists 350,000 or so distinct CDR3 sequences, more than 9% of them singletons. The source material was blood, either unsorted or a sorted T cell fraction (not recorded which). Receptor source: a female donor with ankylosing spondylitis or in good health (not recorded which).

This clonotype was found many times. The chain is built from TRBV5-1 and TRBJ2-3, with D perhaps TRBD1 (5 bases). The CDR3 totals 14 residues. Germline loops: CDR1 SGHRS, CDR2 YFSETQ. Trimming took 0 bases from V and 5 from J, leaving 10 bases between them. CDR3 bases: TGCGCCAGCAGCTTGGTCAGGGTGGAAGATACGCAGTATTTT. Its translation: CASSLVRVEDTQYF.

J is TRBJ2-7 and V is TRBV4-1; D is possibly TRBD1 (6 bases). The V end lost 2 bases, the J end lost 4 bases, and 18 bases lay between the germline ends. Per the germline V gene, CDR1 is MGHRA and CDR2 is YSYEKL. The CDR3 consists of 16 residues. The CDR3 spells CASSQRGEGVLYEQYF. For the CDR3, the DNA is TGCGCCAGCAGCCAAAGGGGTGAGGGGGTGTTGTACGAGCAGTACTTC.

The table lists this clonotype with many counts. This chain connects TRBV6-5 to TRBJ2-7; 7 bases align to TRBD1. The CDR3 length is 13 residues. V lost 2 bases to trimming and J lost 3 bases; unmatched junction nucleotides: 1. CDR1 MNHEY and CDR2 SVGAGI come from the germline V gene. The CDR3 coding sequence is TGTGCCAGCAGTTACGACAGGGTCTACGAGCAGTACTTC. Translation: CASSYDRVYEQYF.

The rearrangement uses TRBV12-3 or TRBV12-4 and TRBJ1-2; 9 bases are shared with TRBD1. This CDR3 is built from 13 residues. Unmatched junction bases numbered 2, after V lost 1 base and J lost 8 bases. CDR3 coding DNA: TGTGCCAGCAGTTTAGAGGGACAGGGAGGCTACACCTTC. It codes for CASSLEGQGGYTF.

This clonotype was counted many times. The chain carries TRBV11-2 and TRBJ2-1, with 9 bases identical to TRBD1. CDR1 and CDR2 from the germline V gene are SGHAT and FQNNGV. V shed 3 bases and J 5 bases; nucleotides not matched to a gene: 5. The CDR3 consists of 15 residues. CDR3 in amino acids: CASSFVGQGHNEQFF. DNA of the CDR3: TGTGCCAGCAGCTTTGTGGGACAGGGTCACAATGAGCAGTTCTTC.

This clonotype has ten or more counts. This chain links TRBV4-2 with TRBJ2-5; D may be TRBD1 (5 bases). V was pared by 0 bases and J by 0 bases, with 8 bases between. The CDR3 sequence is 15 residues long. Germline V gives CDR1 LGHNA, CDR2 YNFKEQ. The CDR3 here is CASSQEGRNQETQYF. In DNA form, the CDR3 reads TGTGCCAGCAGCCAAGAGGGGCGGAACCAAGAGACCCAGTACTTC.

This clonotype came up many times. The chain employs TRBV15 and TRBJ1-5; unclear D gene. V was pared by 1 base and J by 4 bases, with 11 bases between. This CDR3 region has 15 residues. Germline CDR1 reads LNHNV; CDR2 reads YYDKDF (reference sequence). CDR3 sequence: CATSRADGINQPQHF. CDR3 in DNA: TGTGCCACCAGCAGAGCCGACGGAATAAATCAGCCCCAGCATTTT.

In this sample, this clonotype turned up many times. This chain uses TRBV27 with TRBJ1-1; D is perhaps TRBD1 (6 bases). There are 16 residues in the CDR3. Germline-derived CDR1 and CDR2 are MNHEY and SMNVEV (reference sequence). The V end was cut by 10 bases, the J end by 3 bases, with 24 bases between. The CDR3 nucleotides read TGTGCCACCGGGGGGGGGGCAAAGGGAGTACACACTGAAGCTTTCTTT. Translated: CATGGGAKGVHTEAFF.

This clonotype was counted ten times or more. The chain combines TRBV12-3 or TRBV12-4 with TRBJ2-3, with D possibly called TRBD1 or TRBD2 (5 bases each). The CDR3 runs 14 residues. The V gene lost 6 bases and the J gene lost 0 bases, with 10 bases spanning the gap. CDR3 in amino acids: CASSWGSSTDTQYF. The CDR3 nucleotides read TGTGCCAGCAGCTGGGGGTCTAGCACAGATACGCAGTATTTT.